This TCR beta chain was recorded in a study of Ad26.COV2.S vaccination and SARS-CoV-2 variants. Turning to the study itself: Vaccine-arm donor from the placebo-controlled COV1001 Ad26.COV2.S trial. The study's findings and limits: Spike-specific TCR breadth ran higher among vaccine recipients than placebo recipients. The breadth of spike-specific CD8+ and CD4+ T cell responses after vaccination was reportedly substantial.

Treatment given: roughly 19 received Ad26.COV2.S at low or high dose, single or two shots; about five received placebo; per-sample allocation not given. Following the first vaccine or placebo injection, samples were taken on day 63. This CDR3 spans 13 amino acids. V was pared by 5 bases and J by 10 bases, with 17 bases between. CDR1 is MNHEY, CDR2 SMNVEV, per germline (reference sequence). This table comes from immunoSEQ multiplex PCR, and its TCRdb copy is limited to in-frame clones, with some not included. This table holds approximately 300,000 clones, 85% found once. Comments on this clone: Its cognate antigen is unknown.

This rearrangement joins TRBV27 to TRBJ1-1, with TRBD1 as a possible D gene (6 bases). Sequencing used peripheral blood, obtained in a trial of Ad26.COV2.S vaccine versus placebo. This clonotype was sampled from a person between 18 and 59 years old who received the Ad26.COV2.S COVID-19 vaccine or a placebo. Here the CDR3 reads CASSPTGQGLAFF. DNA for the CDR3: TGTGCCAGCAGTCCGACGGGGCAGGGGTTAGCTTTCTTT.